Below are 27 T cell receptor beta chains sequenced from a single sample in a study of Graves' ophthalmopathy and Graves' hyperthyroidism. For repertoire sequencing, the TCR beta CDR3 regions were amplified from RNA transcripts. Scientists carried out first-round RT-PCR using HTBI primers and then a second-round multiplex PCR. MiXCR, applied by TCRdb to the multiplex PCR reads, yields one record per CDR3 protein. The data hold around 1.1 million distinct CDR3 sequences, with roughly two fifths observed a single time. What was sequenced was peripheral blood or thyroid tissue (not recorded which). Every receptor here comes from an adult man with Graves' hyperthyroidism.

The chain employs TRBV2 and TRBJ1-5; D gene unclear. The CDR3 runs 16 residues. Germline V gene sequence: CDR1 SNHLY, CDR2 FYNNEI. V lost 6 bases and J lost 1, with 16 bases in between. This chain's CDR3 is CASRGLGSVSNQPQHF. The CDR3, as DNA: TGTGCCAGCAGAGGCCTGGGGTCGGTGAGCAATCAGCCCCAGCATTTT.

This clonotype was found many times. The J gene is TRBJ1-1, the V gene TRBV5-1, with 7 bases that match TRBD1. The CDR3 is 13 residues long. Germline V gene sequence: CDR1 SGHRS, CDR2 YFSETQ. Germline trimming cut 4 bases from V and 8 bases from J; bases unmatched to any gene: 8. This CDR3 is CASSPRTGPEAFF. The CDR3, as DNA: TGCGCCAGCAGCCCACGGACAGGCCCCGAAGCTTTCTTT.

This clonotype turned up a few times. J is TRBJ1-4 and V is TRBV10-3, with 11 bases identical to TRBD1. Germline lookup yields CDR1 ENHRY and CDR2 SYGVKD. This CDR3 has 15 residues. Unmatched junction bases numbered 12, after V lost 10 bases and J lost 8 bases. The CDR3 loop is CASSRGQGAYEKLFF. The CDR3 DNA reads TGTGCCAGCAGCCGAGGACAGGGGGCTTACGAAAAACTGTTTTTT.

This chain joins TRBV20-1 and TRBJ2-5, with D uncertain. Germline CDR1 and CDR2: DFQATT and SNEGSKA (reference sequence). The CDR3 sequence is 14 residues long. V lost 3 bases, J lost 9 bases, and 20 bases lay in between. The CDR3 is CSARFGPSNQPQYF. CDR3 DNA sequence: TGCAGTGCTAGGTTCGGACCGAGCAATCAGCCCCAGTACTTC.

Concerning this clonotype itself: One end of the junction varies from germline; a read error may be responsible. The chain combines TRBV5-1 with TRBJ2-2; 7 bases are shared with TRBD1. This CDR3 is built from 15 residues. Germline V lookup: CDR1 SGHRS, CDR2 YFSETQ. This CDR3 reads CAGSLVLGTAEELFF. The CDR3 nucleotides are TGCGCCGGCAGCTTGGTTTTAGGGACAGCCGAGGAGCTGTTTTTT.

The J gene is TRBJ2-7, the V gene TRBV6-6, with D hard to call. Germline V gene lookup returns CDR1 MNHNY and CDR2 SVGAGI (reference sequence). The V end lost 2 bases, the J end lost 2 bases, and 13 bases lay between the germline ends. CDR3 length: 15 amino acids. CDR3 sequence reads: CASSYSPGSTYEQYF. CDR3 DNA: TGTGCCAGCAGTTACAGCCCGGGTTCAACCTACGAGCAGTACTTC.

This clonotype was detected many times. This chain links TRBV14 with TRBJ2-2; D gene ambiguous. V lost 5 bases to trimming and J lost 2 bases, with 6 bases between them. CDR1 is SGHDN, CDR2 FVKESK, per germline. The CDR3 runs to 13 residues. CDR3: CASSKTNTGELFF. CDR3 nucleotides: TGTGCCAGCAGCAAGACAAACACCGGGGAGCTGTTTTTT. The variable domain in full, completed from reference TRBV14 and TRBJ2-2, reads EAGVTQFPSHSVIEKGQTVTLRCDPISGHDNLYWYRRVMGKEIKFLLHFVKESKQDESGMPNNRFLAERTGGTYSTLKVQPAELEDSGVYFCASSKTNTGELFFGEGSRLTVL.

V and J are TRBV5-1 and TRBJ2-7, with D perhaps matching TRBD2 (6 bases). The better agreement between TRBJ2-1 and the DNA end casts doubt on the J call. Germline-derived CDR1 and CDR2 are SGHRS and YFSETQ. The CDR3 is 15 amino acids. CDR3 protein: CASSPGVAVYNEQFF. CDR3 sequence (DNA): TGCGCCAGCAGCCCCGGGGTAGCGGTATACAATGAGCAGTTCTTC.

Turning to this clonotype: This CDR3 is missing its conserved last phenylalanine or tryptophan, likely due to a read error. Because the CDR3's place on the DNA is in doubt, the DNA is left out and the CDR3 is given as listed by TCRdb. The genes are TRBV20-1 and TRBJ2-5; the table calls TRBD1, which could not be checked here. The CDR3 has 8 amino acids, counting both end residues. From germline, CDR1 is DFQATT and CDR2 SNEGSKA (reference sequence). The CDR3 protein is CSARDRGQ.

This chain joins TRBV15 and TRBJ1-2; D is perhaps TRBD1 (5 bases). The V gene lost 1 base and the J gene lost 7 bases, with 10 bases spanning the gap. CDR3 size: 13 residues. CDR1 and CDR2 (germline): LNHNV, YYDKDF (reference sequence). DNA for the CDR3: TGTGCCACCAGCAGAGTTGGGGCCGGTGGCTACACCTTC. Its translation: CATSRVGAGGYTF.

On this clonotype: This sequence may be a read error, since a much larger clone differs from it by one base. This chain links TRBV5-5 with TRBJ2-5, with 7 bases fitting TRBD2. V lost 1 base, J lost 4 bases, and 7 bases stayed unmatched. The CDR3 spans 15 residues. CDR1 and CDR2 from the germline V gene are SGHKS and YYEKEE (reference sequence). CDR3 amino acids: CASSLYGGGRETQYF. The CDR3 bases are TGTGCCAGCAGCTTGTACGGGGGAGGGCGAGAGACCCAGTACTTC. The entire variable domain, with the rest obtained from reference TRBV5-5 and TRBJ2-5, is as follows: DAGVTQSPTHLIKTRGQQVTLRCSPISGHKSVSWYQQVLGQGPQFIFQYYEKEERGRGNFPDRFSARQFPNYSSELNVNALLLGDSALYLCASSLYGGGRETQYFGPGTRLLVL.

V gene TRBV2 combines with J gene TRBJ1-2; TRBD1 is a possible D gene (5 bases). CDR3 length equals 12 residues. Germline assignment: CDR1 SNHLY and CDR2 FYNNEI. V was trimmed by 7 bases and J by 8 bases, leaving 14 bases between them. In DNA, the CDR3 is TGTGCCAGCAACCCCGGGACGGAAGGCTACACCTTC. This translates into CASNPGTEGYTF.

This clonotype was counted ten times or more. The chain employs TRBV7-2 and TRBJ1-6; TRBD1 agrees at 10 bases. The V gene's germline CDR1 is SGHTA and CDR2 FQGNSA. The J segment lost 7 bases and the V segment lost 7 bases, leaving 10 bases of the junction unmatched. CDR3 length: 16 residues. The CDR3 DNA reads TGTGCCAGCACCCCGGTGGGACAGGGGAGGAATTCACCCCTCCACTTT. It codes for CASTPVGQGRNSPLHF.

This clonotype was counted at least ten times. V usage is TRBV7-2 and J usage is TRBJ1-2, with a possible D match to TRBD1 (6 bases). Germline V gene lookup returns CDR1 SGHTA and CDR2 FQGNSA. This CDR3 is 13 amino acids long. V was cut by 5 bases and J by 8 bases, with 15 bases left in between. This chain's CDR3 is CASSAAQGWGYTF. The CDR3 region has the DNA TGTGCCAGCAGCGCCGCGCAGGGGTGGGGCTACACCTTC.

The gene calls are TRBV6-1 and TRBJ1-6; possibly TRBD1 for D (5 bases). Trimming shortened V by 3 bases and J by 8 bases, and 14 bases separated the two germline ends. The CDR3 length is 15 residues. Germline V gives CDR1 MNHNS, CDR2 SASEGT. The chain's CDR3 is CASSDDRVIDSPLHF. The CDR3 coding sequence is TGTGCCAGCAGTGACGACAGAGTGATCGATTCACCCCTCCACTTT.

The chain employs TRBV7-9 and TRBJ2-7, with D possibly TRBD1 on 6 matching bases. V was shortened by 6 bases and J by 6 bases, with 24 bases between the two germline ends. The germline CDR1 and CDR2 sequences are SEHNR and FQNEAQ (reference sequence). This CDR3 is 16 amino acids long. The CDR3 loop is CASSPHSSRGFGEQYF. CDR3 bases: TGTGCCAGCAGTCCCCACTCATCGAGGGGGTTCGGCGAGCAGTACTTC.

This clonotype was seen more than once but under ten times. The V call is TRBV20-1, the J call TRBJ1-5; D ambiguous. Germline CDR1 and CDR2: DFQATT and SNEGSKA (reference sequence). V lost 8 bases and J lost 1, with 18 bases in between. The CDR3 spans 15 residues. CDR3 region: CSSPHGLGSNQPQHF. In nucleotides, the CDR3 is TGCAGTTCCCCCCACGGCTTGGGAAGCAATCAGCCCCAGCATTTT.

This clonotype showed up just once. The CDR3 does not close with the conserved phenylalanine or tryptophan, likely indicating a read error. The limits of the CDR3 on the DNA are not certain, so only TCRdb's listed CDR3 is given. This sequence joins TRBV7-9 and TRBJ1-1; the table names TRBD1, a call not compared with the DNA. Germline CDR1 and CDR2: SEHNR and FQNEAQ (reference sequence). The CDR3 totals 10 residues, both ends included. The CDR3 loop is CASIHGGTNS.

For this clonotype: Being one base from a much bigger clone, this may be a read error. The chain employs TRBV20-1 and TRBJ1-1; D is possibly TRBD1 (6 bases). CDR1 is DFQATT, CDR2 SNEGSKA, per germline (reference sequence). The V end lost 7 bases, the J end lost 2 bases, and 17 bases lay between the germline ends. This CDR3 comprises 14 residues. The CDR3 here is CSVPRYGGNTEAFF. As DNA, the CDR3 is TGCAGTGTCCCTCGTTACGGGGGCAACACTGAAGCTTTCTTT.

The chain recombines TRBV12-3 or TRBV12-4 with TRBJ1-5; a possible D gene is TRBD1 (5 bases). V shed 1 base and J shed 9 bases, with 13 bases lying between them. CDR3 size: 14 residues. In DNA, the CDR3 is TGTGCCAGCAGTTTAGGCGGGGGGAACCCGCCCCAGCATTTT. This codes for CASSLGGGNPPQHF.

The chain is built from TRBV20-1 and TRBJ1-5, with a tentative D call TRBD1 (5 bases). This CDR3 is 16 amino acids long. The V end lost 4 bases, the J end lost 11 bases, and 27 bases lay between the germline ends. Germline CDR1 is DFQATT and CDR2 is SNEGSKA (reference sequence). CDR3 protein: CSAILRRGVGRRAQHF. For the CDR3, the DNA is TGCAGTGCTATCCTCCGGCGGGGGGTAGGAAGGAGGGCCCAGCATTTT.

This clonotype has just a few counts. The chain recombines TRBV24-1 with TRBJ2-2; D gene ambiguous. The CDR3 is made up of 15 amino acids. CDR1 KGHDR and CDR2 SFDVKD come from the germline V gene. V was trimmed by 0 bases and J by 4 bases, leaving 8 bases between them. The CDR3 here is CATSDLLLSTGELFF. In DNA form, the CDR3 reads TGTGCCACCAGTGATTTGCTCCTAAGCACCGGGGAGCTGTTTTTT.

This clonotype was seen ten or more times. This chain joins TRBV2 and TRBJ1-2; 10 nucleotides agree with TRBD1. V gave up 8 bases and J gave up 3 bases; unmatched junction bases: 6. The CDR3 length is 14 residues. Germline V gene data show CDR1 as SNHLY and CDR2 as FYNNEI. This CDR3 is CASQWDRGYYGYTF. CDR3 DNA sequence: TGTGCCAGCCAATGGGACAGGGGTTACTATGGCTACACCTTC. The whole variable domain, filled in from reference TRBV2 and TRBJ1-2, reads EPEVTQTPSHQVTQMGQEVILRCVPISNHLYFYWYRQILGQKVEFLVSFYNNEISEKSEIFDDQFSVERPDGSNFTLKIRSTKLEDSAMYFCASQWDRGYYGYTFGSGTRLTVV.

The genes are TRBV4-3 and TRBJ1-1, with D hard to call. Germline lookup yields CDR1 LGHNA and CDR2 YSLEER. This CDR3 has 14 residues. V was clipped by 2 bases and J by 6 bases, with 13 bases between them. CDR3 protein: CASSQKPGGSEAFF. CDR3 DNA: TGCGCCAGCAGCCAAAAACCCGGCGGCTCTGAAGCTTTCTTT.

The J gene is TRBJ1-1, the V gene TRBV2, with TRBD1 matching 9 bases. J gave up 5 bases and V 1 base, and 2 bases lay outside the gene matches. The germline V gene encodes CDR1 SNHLY and CDR2 FYNNEI. This CDR3 spans 14 amino acids. As DNA, the CDR3 is TGTGCCAGCAGTGAAGAGGGACAGGGAACTGAAGCTTTCTTT. Translated, it gives CASSEEGQGTEAFF.

Turning to this clonotype: Being one base from a much bigger clone, this may be a read error. The genes are TRBV6-2 or TRBV6-3 and TRBJ2-5; TRBD1 matches at 9 bases. CDR1 and CDR2 (germline): MNHEY, SVGEGT. J gave up 1 base and V 8 bases, and 8 bases lay outside the gene matches. CDR3 length: 15 residues. The CDR3 protein is CASHKRDRAQETQYF. The CDR3 DNA sequence: TGTGCCAGCCATAAAAGGGACAGGGCCCAAGAGACCCAGTACTTC.

This clonotype was found a few times. The rearrangement joins TRBV12-3 or TRBV12-4 to TRBJ1-6; perhaps TRBD1 as D (6 bases). Trimming removed 6 bases from V and 14 bases from J, with 20 bases in between. The CDR3 has 14 amino acids. The CDR3: CASSSTGRVEALHF. CDR3 DNA sequence: TGTGCCAGCAGCAGTACAGGGAGGGTAGAGGCCCTCCACTTT.